These T cell receptor beta chains were read from a single sample in a study of breast tumors, draining lymph nodes, adjacent tissues. TCRdb independently ran MiXCR on the multiplex PCR reads; one entry per CDR3 protein. The sample records under 300,000 distinct CDR3 sequences, around 34% being singletons. What was sequenced was axillary lymph node tissue. These receptors were taken from a female donor with breast cancer. Some clones in this sample may be carry-over from other donors' samples. CDR3s leave out the opening cysteine and the closing phenylalanine or tryptophan. The size field is filled for only some rows; it gives once, few, many or a size class.

TRBJ2-5 TRBV2 many ASSSGRYQETQY
TRBJ2-3 TRBV10-3 many AISPGTGTDTQY
TRBJ1-6 TRBV19 many ASSSTSFNSPLH
TRBJ1-3 TRBV12-3/TRBV12-4 many ASSSRASGNTIY
TRBJ2-5 TRBV20-1 - SARAGSGGFGETQY
TRBJ2-7 TRBV4-2 many ASSQDWTGGVYEQY
TRBJ2-7 TRBV2 - ASSAHDGYEQY
TRBJ2-2 TRBV20-1 - SASAWGTSYTGELF
TRBJ2-5 TRBV7-8 - ASSSGSRLAGGMGYKETQY
TRBJ1-3 TRBV6-5 - ASSQYRALGRGNTIY
TRBJ2-2 TRBV4-2 many ASSRDRLAGIGNTGELF
TRBJ2-5 TRBV6-5 many ASSSPGLQETQY
TRBJ1-2 TRBV28 - ASSSGQGFYGYT
TRBJ2-7 TRBV7-3 many ASSLLGLAGEQY
TRBJ2-5 TRBV7-7 - ASSLAQGLAGVGTQY
TRBJ1-3 TRBV25-1 many ASSRGSSGNTIY
TRBJ2-7 TRBV11-1 few AGSRPGQRIYEQY
TRBJ2-1 TRBV5-6 many ASSLEWSEPYNEQF
TRBJ1-2 TRBV28 - ASSAGQVNYGYT
TRBJ1-2 TRBV2 - ARTPNYGYT
TRBJ1-2 TRBV20-1 - SARRTGGAGYGYT
TRBJ2-2 TRBV12-5 many ASGLGGGRGTGELF
TRBJ2-5 TRBV5-6 - ASSLSQAGGETQY
TRBJ1-4 TRBV12-3/TRBV12-4 many ASRRTGDIEKLF
TRBJ2-3 TRBV11-2 many ASSLDQGPDTQY
TRBJ1-4 TRBV2 - ASSDQGLGEKLF
TRBJ2-1 TRBV6-5 - ASSHAPGTSGNYNEQF
TRBJ2-1 TRBV20-1 - SARAGGHYTEQF
TRBJ2-3 TRBV7-2 many ASSSGLAVDTQY
TRBJ2-7 TRBV5-1 many ASSPSPHIGYEQY
TRBJ2-1 TRBV6-5 few ASIRLAGGANEQF
TRBJ2-3 TRBV6-5 many ASSLLGGGTDTQY
TRBJ2-7 TRBV25-1 many ASRDQSSYEQY
TRBJ2-2 TRBV15 - ATSSTLQGGGELF
TRBJ2-3 TRBV12-3/TRBV12-4 many ASSLDPPGAASTDTQY
TRBJ2-2 TRBV12-3/TRBV12-4 many ASKSTGDTGELF
TRBJ1-5 TRBV18 few ASSRDSNSNQPQH
TRBJ2-5 TRBV25-1 - ASSLVGTSGGAGETQY
TRBJ2-3 TRBV12-3/TRBV12-4 many ASSEWGRERTDTQY
TRBJ1-2 TRBV7-2 many ASSEQINYGYT
TRBJ2-1 TRBV7-8 - ASSFSWASGNEQF
TRBJ2-7 TRBV18 few ASSPPGLHYEQY
- TRBV12-3/TRBV12-4 - ASGRVQETQY
TRBJ1-2 TRBV6-5 many ASNSPGGLNT
TRBJ2-5 TRBV5-4 - ASSPTGKEAQY
TRBJ2-2 TRBV2 many ASSALRGNTGELF
TRBJ1-3 TRBV11-2 many ASSSVGGNTIY
TRBJ2-1 TRBV24-1 many ATSDRLAPSYNEQF
TRBJ1-6 TRBV28 few ASSSSLGQPNSPLH
TRBJ2-4 TRBV11-2 - ASSYPQVLRNIQY